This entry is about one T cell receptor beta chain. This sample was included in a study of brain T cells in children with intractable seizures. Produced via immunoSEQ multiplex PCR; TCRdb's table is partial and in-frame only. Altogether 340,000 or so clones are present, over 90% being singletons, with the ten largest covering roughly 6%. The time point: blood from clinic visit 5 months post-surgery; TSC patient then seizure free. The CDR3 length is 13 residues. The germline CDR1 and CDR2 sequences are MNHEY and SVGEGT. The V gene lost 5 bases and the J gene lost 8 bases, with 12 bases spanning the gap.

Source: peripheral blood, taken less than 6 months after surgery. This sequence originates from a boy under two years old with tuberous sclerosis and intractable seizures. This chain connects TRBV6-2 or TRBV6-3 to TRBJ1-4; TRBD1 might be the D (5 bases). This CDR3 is CASSPPRGEKLFF. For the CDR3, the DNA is TGTGCCAGCAGTCCCCCCCGGGGGGAAAAACTGTTTTTT.